Sequencing of this TCR beta chain was carried out in a study of blood T cell repertoires in COVID-19. Looking at the study overall: Whether acute or convalescent, the COVID-19 samples came from the United States, Italy and Spain. T cells, B-cell-depleted T cells, or PBMCs provided the cDNA or gDNA that served as material.

In the original analysis: Reference gene primer amplification gave nucleated cell count estimates. The method was immunoSEQ multiplex PCR; TCRdb's version includes in-frame clones alone and lacks a portion of them. From that table come the V and J calls and clone size; the DNA was used to work out D and trimming. The sample contains 47,000 or so clones, about four fifths of which appear only once. CDR3 length: 14 amino acids. Germline trimming cut 5 bases from V and 3 bases from J; bases unmatched to any gene: 6. Germline V CDR1 and CDR2: SEHNR, FQNEAQ (reference sequence). The origin of this receptor is a woman aged 60-75 years with acute or convalescent COVID-19. The specimen was peripheral blood. This chain joins TRBV7-9 and TRBJ1-2, with TRBD1 matching 7 bases. The CDR3 region is CASSRTGTDYGYTF. CDR3 coding DNA: TGTGCCAGCAGCAGAACAGGGACAGACTATGGCTACACCTTC. The full variable domain, its missing parts supplied by reference TRBV7-9 and TRBJ1-2, is DTGVSQNPRHKITKRGQNVTFRCDPISEHNRLYWYRQTLGQGPEFLTYFQNEAQLEKSRLLSDRFSAERPKGSFSTLEIQRTEQGDSAMYLCASSRTGTDYGYTFGSGTRLTVV.